These 19 T cell receptor beta chains were all obtained from the same sample, sequenced in a study of T cell responses to AZD1222 COVID-19 vaccine. Some clones are missing from TCRdb's copy, which holds only in-frame ones; the method was immunoSEQ multiplex PCR. Of about 120,000 clones listed, around 94% are singletons. This specimen was peripheral blood, taken 28 days after the second AZD1222 dose. Source of these receptors: an adult who received the AZD1222 COVID-19 vaccine.

This chain uses TRBV9 with TRBJ2-3; no definite D call. V gave up 10 bases and J gave up 2 bases, with 14 bases separating them. The CDR3 has 13 residues. Germline CDR1 SGDLS, CDR2 YYNGEE. The CDR3 region is CACSLGPTDTQYF. In DNA, the CDR3 is TGTGCCTGTTCACTGGGCCCCACAGATACGCAGTATTTT.

The chain carries TRBV29-1 and TRBJ2-5; D tentatively fits TRBD1 or TRBD2 (7 bases each). V dropped 7 bases and J dropped 7 bases, with 25 bases sitting between them. CDR1 SQVTM and CDR2 ANQGSEA come from the germline V gene. This CDR3 is 15 amino acids long. The chain's CDR3 is CSARQGSLGGRTQYF. The CDR3 DNA sequence: TGCAGCGCCAGACAGGGTTCTCTCGGGGGGCGGACCCAGTACTTC.

The chain links TRBV6-5 to TRBJ1-6, with D unclear. Germline V gene lookup returns CDR1 MNHEY and CDR2 SVGAGI. Trimming cost V 9 bases and J 6 bases, with 12 bases left between them. The CDR3 length is 13 residues. CDR3 in DNA: TGTGCCAGTAGGTGGGCCGCTAATTCACCCCTCCACTTT. This gives the protein CASRWAANSPLHF.

The rearrangement links TRBV28 to TRBJ2-1; maybe TRBD2 (5 bases). Trimming removed 7 bases from V and 9 bases from J, with 22 bases in between. The CDR3 contains 15 residues. Germline assignment: CDR1 MDHEN and CDR2 SYDVKM. In nucleotides, the CDR3 is TGTGCCAGCATTTCTCCTGAGGGTTCCTTTAGTGAGCAGTTCTTC. Protein product: CASISPEGSFSEQFF.

In its sample, this clone was seen once. The V and J genes are TRBV27 and TRBJ1-1, with 9 bases that match TRBD1. There are 15 residues in the CDR3. Germline V gene data show CDR1 as MNHEY and CDR2 as SMNVEV (reference sequence). V was pared by 5 bases and J by 0 bases, with 4 bases of the junction left unmatched. CDR3 in amino acids: CASSPRTGVNTEAFF. The CDR3 DNA reads as TGTGCCAGCAGTCCACGGACAGGGGTGAACACTGAAGCTTTCTTT.

This clone was observed once. The chain employs TRBV2 and TRBJ1-2; weak D call: TRBD1 (5 bases). The CDR3 runs 13 residues. V lost 2 bases and J 6 bases, leaving 10 bases between the germline ends. Germline values: CDR1 SNHLY, CDR2 FYNNEI. The CDR3 region is CASSEHSRDGYTF. In nucleotides, the CDR3 is TGTGCCAGCAGTGAACATAGCAGGGATGGCTACACCTTC. Supplemented by reference TRBV2 and TRBJ1-2, the full variable domain reads EPEVTQTPSHQVTQMGQEVILRCVPISNHLYFYWYRQILGQKVEFLVSFYNNEISEKSEIFDDQFSVERPDGSNFTLKIRSTKLEDSAMYFCASSEHSRDGYTFGSGTRLTVV.

The V gene is TRBV6-5, the J gene TRBJ1-4; 7 bases line up with TRBD1. Germline-derived CDR1 and CDR2 are MNHEY and SVGAGI. This CDR3 contains 16 residues. J lost 6 bases, V lost 0 bases, and 7 bases had no gene match. This CDR3 is CASSYSRAGGDEKLFF. The CDR3 DNA sequence: TGTGCCAGCAGTTACTCGCGGGCAGGGGGTGATGAAAAACTGTTTTTT.

CDR3 nucleotide sequence: TGTGCCAGCAGCCAAGTAGAGAACACTGAAGCTTTCTTT. It translates to CASSQVENTEAFF. The genes are TRBV3-1 (or the pseudogene TRBV3-2) and TRBJ1-1; D is unclear. Germline CDR1 is LGHDT and CDR2 is YNNKEL (reference sequence). The length of the CDR3 is 13 residues. Trimming left V 1 base short and J 1 base short, with 4 bases between.

V gene TRBV9 combines with J gene TRBJ1-3, with D uncertain. CDR1 is SGDLS and CDR2 is YYNGEE in the germline V gene. The CDR3 covers 17 residues. Trimming cost V 0 bases and J 1 base, with 14 bases left between them. CDR3 in amino acids: CASSVGGGLPSGNTIYF. CDR3 bases: TGTGCCAGCAGCGTAGGGGGAGGTCTACCTTCTGGAAACACCATATATTTT.

V gene TRBV6-5 combines with J gene TRBJ1-3; D is ambiguous. Per germline, CDR1 MNHEY and CDR2 SVGAGI. The ends were cut back, 10 bases at V and 2 bases at J, with 15 bases in the middle. The CDR3 length is 14 residues. CDR3 sequence reads: CATSLWEAGNTIYF. CDR3 DNA sequence: TGTGCCACCTCGTTGTGGGAGGCTGGAAACACCATATATTTT.

The CDR3, as DNA: TGTGCCAGCAGTTTATTAGGCACCCGGGGGGAGACCCAGTACTTC. Protein sequence: CASSLLGTRGETQYF. The chain joins TRBV27 to TRBJ2-5; a weak D match, TRBD2 (6 bases). Trimming left V 1 base short and J 5 bases short, with 14 bases between. Germline V gene sequence: CDR1 MNHEY, CDR2 SMNVEV (reference sequence). This CDR3 comprises 15 residues.

The rearrangement uses TRBV28 and TRBJ2-5; TRBD2 agrees at 10 bases. Germline V CDR1 and CDR2: MDHEN, SYDVKM. With V trimmed by 2 bases and J by 3 bases, 12 bases remained unmatched. This CDR3 spans 18 amino acids. The CDR3 DNA reads TGTGCCAGCAGTTTAATATCGGGACTAGCGAGATTAAAAGAGACCCAGTACTTC. Translating it yields CASSLISGLARLKETQYF.

This rearrangement joins TRBV10-3 to TRBJ1-6; 8 bases match TRBD1. Per germline, CDR1 ENHRY and CDR2 SYGVKD. V lost 8 bases to trimming and J lost 10 bases; unmatched junction nucleotides: 10. CDR3 length: 14 amino acids. The CDR3 nucleotides are TGTGCCATCTCGGGTACAGGGGGTCCCTCACCCCTCCACTTT. Translating gives CAISGTGGPSPLHF.

V gene TRBV30 combines with J gene TRBJ1-4; weak D call: TRBD1 (5 bases). In germline, CDR1 is GTSNPN, CDR2 SVGIG (reference sequence). The CDR3 is 11 residues long. The V gene lost 5 bases and the J gene lost 13 bases, with 14 bases spanning the gap. The CDR3 DNA reads TGTGCCTGGCAGGGAATGAAAAGACTGTTTTTT. As protein: CAWQGMKRLFF. The whole variable domain, remainder taken from reference TRBV30 and TRBJ1-4, is SQTIHQWPATLVQPVGSPLSLECTVEGTSNPNLYWYRQAAGRGLQLLFYSVGIGQISSEVPQNLSASRPQDRQFILSSKKLLLSDSGFYLCAWQGMKRLFFGSGTQLSVL.

The CDR3 DNA follows: TGTGCCTGGAGCTTTGGGGACAGCACAGATACGCAGTATTTT. This translates into CAWSFGDSTDTQYF. This chain uses TRBV30 with TRBJ2-3; TRBD1 or TRBD2 may be the D gene (5 bases each). Deletions cut 3 bases from V and 0 bases from J, with 10 bases between. The CDR3 length is 14 residues. CDR1 and CDR2 from the germline V gene are GTSNPN and SVGIG (reference sequence).

The chain joins TRBV3-1 (or the pseudogene TRBV3-2) to TRBJ2-7; D ambiguous. V dropped 0 bases and J dropped 4 bases, with 7 bases sitting between them. The CDR3 totals 13 residues. The germline V gene has CDR1 LGHDT and CDR2 YNNKEL (reference sequence). CDR3 sequence reads: CASSQEGSYEQYF. The CDR3 nucleotides read TGTGCCAGCAGCCAAGAGGGATCGTACGAGCAGTACTTC.

The CDR3 nucleotides are TGTGCCAGCAGTTTATCCATACCCTTGGTGGGCGGGCGGGGAGATACGCAGTATTTT. Its protein product is CASSLSIPLVGGRGDTQYF. This chain links TRBV27 with TRBJ2-3; the D gene is possibly TRBD2 (6 bases). The V gene's germline CDR1 is MNHEY and CDR2 SMNVEV (reference sequence). The CDR3 is 19 residues long. The V end was cut by 0 bases, the J end by 5 bases, with 24 bases between.

This clone has just one count. This chain connects TRBV5-6 to TRBJ1-5, with 8 bases lining up with TRBD1. After removal of 9 bases from V and 3 bases from J, the junction contained 8 bases not matched to a gene. The CDR3 is 14 amino acids. The germline V gene encodes CDR1 SGHDT and CDR2 YYEEEE. As DNA, the CDR3 is TGTGCCACCAAGACAGGGGTGGTCAATCAGCCCCAGCATTTT. Residues: CATKTGVVNQPQHF.

The chain couples TRBV29-1 to TRBJ2-5, with 7 bases matching TRBD2. V lost 1 base to trimming and J lost 1 base; unmatched junction nucleotides: 6. This CDR3 has 15 residues. The germline CDR1 and CDR2 sequences are SQVTM and ANQGSEA. The CDR3 loop reads CSVEGRLASQETQYF. The CDR3 coding sequence is TGCAGCGTTGAAGGGCGACTAGCCAGCCAAGAGACCCAGTACTTC.